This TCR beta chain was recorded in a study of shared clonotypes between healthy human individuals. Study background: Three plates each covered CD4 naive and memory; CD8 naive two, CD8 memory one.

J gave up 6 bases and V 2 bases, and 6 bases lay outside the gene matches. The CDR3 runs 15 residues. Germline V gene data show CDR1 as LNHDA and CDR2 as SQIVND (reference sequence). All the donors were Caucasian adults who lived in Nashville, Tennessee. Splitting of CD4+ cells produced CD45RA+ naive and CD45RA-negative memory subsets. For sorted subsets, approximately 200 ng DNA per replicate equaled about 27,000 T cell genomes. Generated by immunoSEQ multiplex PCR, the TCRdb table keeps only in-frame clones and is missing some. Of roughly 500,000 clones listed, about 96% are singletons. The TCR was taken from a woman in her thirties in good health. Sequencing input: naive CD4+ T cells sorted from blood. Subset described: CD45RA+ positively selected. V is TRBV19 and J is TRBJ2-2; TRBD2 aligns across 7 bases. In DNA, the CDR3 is TGTGCCAGTAGTATACAAGCGGGGACTCCCGGGGAGCTGTTTTTT. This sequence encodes CASSIQAGTPGELFF.